Listed here are 12 T cell receptor beta chains from one sample, sequenced in a study of blood T cells in healthy people across ages. Primers used in a second PCR of roughly 6 to 12 cycles were a sample-barcoded 5' primer and a J-beta primer mix. TCRdb redid the calling of the 5' RACE reads with MiXCR, one entry per CDR3 protein. The sample records about 810,000 distinct CDR3 sequences, under 40% being singletons. The specimen was blood. These receptors were obtained from a man aged 18 to 29 in good health.

This clonotype appeared a few times. This chain uses TRBV5-1 with TRBJ2-3; 8 bases match TRBD1. There are 17 residues in the CDR3. The junction had 10 bases not matched to a gene; V was cut back by 1 base and J by 3 bases. Germline V gives CDR1 SGHRS, CDR2 YFSETQ. The CDR3 nucleotides read TGCGCCAGCAGCTTGACCACAGGGGGGAAAGGGACAGATACGCAGTATTTT. It encodes CASSLTTGGKGTDTQYF. Full variable domain (rest looked up from reference TRBV5-1 and TRBJ2-3): KAGVTQTPRYLIKTRGQQVTLSCSPISGHRSVSWYQQTPGQGLQFLFEYFSETQRNKGNFPGRFSGRQFSNSRSEMNVSTLELGDSALYLCASSLTTGGKGTDTQYFGPGTRLTVL.

In DNA, the CDR3 is TGCAGTGCTAGAGCCCGACTAGCGGTCGACTACAATGAGCAGTACTTC. Translation: CSARARLAVDYNEQYF. The rearrangement uses TRBV20-1 and TRBJ2-1, with 9 bases aligning to TRBD2. The J call may be in error: the DNA end matches TRBJ2-7 better. Germline V CDR1 and CDR2: DFQATT, SNEGSKA (reference sequence). The CDR3 totals 16 residues.

As concerns this clonotype: A much larger clone differs by one base, so this may be a read error. The V and J genes are TRBV12-3 or TRBV12-4 and TRBJ1-2; no clear D. The CDR3 has 12 amino acids. The V and J ends lost 5 bases and 6 bases respectively, with 10 bases between them. DNA of the CDR3: TGTGCCAGCAGTCCGGAGTACGATGGCTACACCTTC. Translating gives CASSPEYDGYTF.

CDR3 bases: TGCGCCAGCAGCCCGGGACATTCTAATTCACCCCTCCACTTT. Translating gives CASSPGHSNSPLHF. The chain has TRBV5-1 and TRBJ1-6, with D possibly being TRBD1 (6 bases). Germline assignment: CDR1 SGHRS and CDR2 YFSETQ. CDR3 length: 14 amino acids. Trimming stripped 4 bases from V and 6 bases from J, with 11 bases between.

The rearrangement uses TRBV20-1 and TRBJ2-7; TRBD2 aligns across 8 bases. Germline CDR1 DFQATT, CDR2 SNEGSKA (reference sequence). J gave up 6 bases and V 6 bases, and 10 bases lay outside the gene matches. The CDR3 is 13 residues long. The CDR3 region has the DNA TGCAGTGCCTATAGCGGGACTGTCGGCGAGCAGTACTTC. This codes for CSAYSGTVGEQYF.

This clonotype was counted a few times. The genes are TRBV12-3 or TRBV12-4 and TRBJ1-5; perhaps TRBD1 as D (6 bases). The CDR3 totals 14 residues. V was trimmed by 3 bases and J by 7 bases, leaving 13 bases between them. The CDR3 DNA reads TGTGCCAGCAGTTTTTCCAGGGGAGGACAGCCCCAGCATTTT. Translated, it gives CASSFSRGGQPQHF.

This clonotype occurred a few times. The chain couples TRBV2 to TRBJ2-1, with 12 bases that match TRBD2. The CDR3 runs to 20 residues. CDR1 and CDR2 (germline): SNHLY, FYNNEI. J gave up 0 bases and V 2 bases, and 11 bases lay outside the gene matches. CDR3 residues: CASSEPKLAGGDGSYNEQFF. In DNA, the CDR3 is TGTGCCAGCAGTGAACCCAAACTAGCGGGGGGAGATGGCTCCTACAATGAGCAGTTCTTC.

This sequence joins TRBV11-3 and TRBJ2-7; D gene uncertain. This CDR3 has 12 residues. V was cut by 5 bases and J by 5 bases, with 10 bases left in between. Germline V CDR1 and CDR2: SGHNT, YENEEA. The CDR3 protein is CASSRAPDEQYF. The CDR3 DNA is TGTGCCAGCAGCCGGGCCCCCGACGAGCAGTACTTC.

The sample holds a few counts of this clonotype. The chain uses TRBV15 and TRBJ2-3; possible D gene TRBD2, 7 bases. In germline, CDR1 is LNHNV, CDR2 YYDKDF (reference sequence). Trimming left V 3 bases short and J 1 base short, with 14 bases between. The CDR3 length is 16 residues. In DNA form, the CDR3 reads TGTGCCACCAGCAGTGTTTGGCGGGGGCGCACAGATACGCAGTATTTT. Translation gives CATSSVWRGRTDTQYF.

In this sample, this clonotype turned up a few times. The chain is built from TRBV25-1 and TRBJ1-1; D remains unclear. The CDR3 runs 15 residues. CDR1 is MGHDK and CDR2 is SYGVNS in the germline V gene. V was trimmed by 7 bases and J by 0 bases, leaving 15 bases between them. The CDR3 loop is CASTGPPGMNTEAFF. In DNA, the CDR3 is TGTGCCAGCACGGGCCCGCCGGGGATGAACACTGAAGCTTTCTTT.

A note on this clonotype: One end of the junction varies from germline; a read error may be responsible. The V and J genes are TRBV12-3 or TRBV12-4 and TRBJ2-3; TRBD2 matches at 14 bases. CDR3 length: 20 residues. The CDR3 region has the DNA TGCGCCAGCAGTTTTGGACTAGCGGGGGGACTTCTCGTAAGCACAGATACGCAGTATTTT. Protein: CASSFGLAGGLLVSTDTQYF.

In this sample, this clonotype turned up many times. The rearrangement joins TRBV7-2 to TRBJ1-2; perhaps TRBD1 as D (5 bases). Germline-derived CDR1 and CDR2 are SGHTA and FQGNSA. This CDR3 is built from 14 residues. Trimming cost V 4 bases and J 2 bases, with 11 bases left between them. CDR3 DNA: TGTGCCAGCAGCTCCAGCGGGGGGAACTATGGCTACACCTTC. Its translation: CASSSSGGNYGYTF. The variable domain in full, completed from reference TRBV7-2 and TRBJ1-2, reads GAGVSQSPSNKVTEKGKDVELRCDPISGHTALYWYRQSLGQGLEFLIYFQGNSAPDKSGLPSDRFSAERTGGSVSTLTIQRTQQEDSAVYLCASSSSGGNYGYTFGSGTRLTVV.